Following are 14 T cell receptor beta chains from one sample sequenced in a study of STAT5B mutations in CD4+ large granular lymphocyte leukemia. TCRdb keeps only in-frame clones here, not all; method: immunoSEQ multiplex PCR. Of approximately 35,000 clones in the sample, around 67% are singletons; the top ten hold 1.5% to 2%. Sequenced input: CD4+ T cells from blood buffy coats. The receptors shown here come from a human donor in good health.

In this sample, this clone turned up a few times. The chain combines TRBV7-6 with TRBJ1-1; TRBD1 is a possible D gene (5 bases). The CDR3 has 15 residues. CDR1 SGHVS and CDR2 FNYEAQ come from the germline V gene. The V end lost 6 bases, the J end lost 3 bases, and 17 bases lay between the germline ends. The CDR3: CASSSTGTADTEAFF. DNA for the CDR3: TGTGCCAGCAGTAGTACCGGGACCGCGGACACTGAAGCTTTCTTT.

Here the CDR3 reads CASSPYGQGAGNTIYF. In DNA, the CDR3 is TGTGCCAGCAGCCCCTACGGACAGGGGGCTGGAAACACCATATATTTT. The chain links TRBV11-3 to TRBJ1-3; 10 bases fit TRBD1. In germline, CDR1 is SGHNT, CDR2 YENEEA. The CDR3 extends over 16 amino acids. V lost 5 bases to trimming and J lost 2 bases; unmatched junction nucleotides: 6. Full variable domain (remainder filled in from reference TRBV11-3 and TRBJ1-3): EAGVVQSPRYKIIEKKQPVAFWCNPISGHNTLYWYLQNLGQGPELLIRYENEEAVDDSQLPKDRFSAERLKGVDSTLKIQPAELGDSAVYLCASSPYGQGAGNTIYFGEGSWLTVV.

The chain combines TRBV21-1 with TRBJ2-7; the table calls TRBD1, which could not be checked here. TRBV21-1 is a pseudogene segment. This CDR3 has 14 amino acids. The CDR3 coding sequence is TGTGCCAGCAGCAAGCTCTGCCAGTTCTACGAGCAGTACTTC. Residues: CASSKLCQFYEQYF.

The CDR3 sequence: CSVLEVGNSPLHF. CDR3 sequence (DNA): TGCAGCGTCTTGGAGGTTGGTAATTCACCCCTCCACTTT. The V gene is TRBV29-1, the J gene TRBJ1-6; D is ambiguous. Germline lookup yields CDR1 SQVTM and CDR2 ANQGSEA. The CDR3 covers 13 residues. The V end lost 6 bases, the J end lost 6 bases, and 12 bases lay between the germline ends.

The chain is built from TRBV19 and TRBJ1-2; no clear D gene. The V end lost 7 bases, the J end lost 8 bases, and 29 bases lay between the germline ends. CDR1 and CDR2 from the germline V gene are LNHDA and SQIVND (reference sequence). CDR3 length: 17 residues. The DNA for the CDR3 is TGTGCCAGTATCGACTCGACACGAGATTATTGGGAGACGGGCTACACCTTC. Translated: CASIDSTRDYWETGYTF.

This clone was counted once. The V and J genes are TRBV9 and TRBJ2-1, with 8 positions matching TRBD2. V was clipped by 4 bases and J by 9 bases; unmatched bases: 15. Germline V lookup: CDR1 SGDLS, CDR2 YYNGEE. The CDR3 consists of 16 residues. The chain's CDR3 is CASSPPGTSLSGEQFF. CDR3 in DNA: TGTGCCAGCAGCCCGCCAGGGACTAGTCTTTCCGGTGAGCAGTTCTTC. Based on the CDR3 plus reference TRBV9 and TRBJ2-1, the full variable domain is DSGVTQTPKHLITATGQRVTLRCSPRSGDLSVYWYQQSLDQGLQFLIQYYNGEERAKGNILERFSAQQFPDLHSELNLSSLELGDSALYFCASSPPGTSLSGEQFFGPGTRLTVL.

The chain joins TRBV25-1 to TRBJ1-2; the match to TRBD1 covers 10 bases. Germline V lookup: CDR1 MGHDK, CDR2 SYGVNS. J gave up 4 bases and V 6 bases, and 2 bases lay outside the gene matches. The CDR3 has 13 amino acids. The DNA of the CDR3 is TGTGCCAGCAGAGGACAGGGGGGCTATGGCTACACCTTC. It encodes CASRGQGGYGYTF.

This clone was seen more than once but under ten times. This rearrangement joins TRBV15 to TRBJ1-1; no clear D gene. V gave up 0 bases and J gave up 1 base, with 6 bases separating them. CDR3 length: 14 amino acids. Germline V gene lookup returns CDR1 LNHNV and CDR2 YYDKDF (reference sequence). CDR3 in DNA: TGTGCCACCAGCAGAGACCAGAAGAACACTGAAGCTTTCTTT. Protein product: CATSRDQKNTEAFF.

This clone was detected a few times. CDR3 sequence reads: CASSSLWAGDTIYF. The CDR3 DNA reads as TGTGCCAGCAGCTCCCTTTGGGCGGGGGACACCATATATTTT. The chain recombines TRBV7-9 with TRBJ1-3; TRBD1 is a possible D gene (5 bases). Germline lookup yields CDR1 SEHNR and CDR2 FQNEAQ (reference sequence). The CDR3 covers 14 residues. V lost 4 bases and J 8 bases, leaving 15 bases between the germline ends.

The chain recombines TRBV7-8 with TRBJ2-1, with 10 bases matching TRBD2. CDR3 length: 15 residues. Per the germline V gene, CDR1 is SGHVS and CDR2 is FQNEAQ. V was clipped by 6 bases and J by 2 bases; unmatched bases: 4. This CDR3 is CASRPSGGAYNEQFF. The CDR3 DNA follows: TGTGCCAGCAGACCGAGCGGGGGGGCCTACAATGAGCAGTTCTTC. Variable domain in full (rest from reference TRBV7-8 and TRBJ2-1): GAGVSQSPRYKVAKRGQDVALRCDPISGHVSLFWYQQALGQGPEFLTYFQNEAQLDKSGLPSDRFFAERPEGSVSTLKIQRTQQEDSAVYLCASRPSGGAYNEQFFGPGTRLTVL.

The chain links TRBV5-6 to TRBJ2-7; 7 bases are shared with TRBD1. Germline V gives CDR1 SGHDT, CDR2 YYEEEE. The CDR3 totals 16 residues. V was pared by 4 bases and J by 4 bases, with 14 bases of the junction left unmatched. The CDR3 is CASSPQAGTVGYEQYF. The DNA of the CDR3 is TGTGCCAGCAGCCCCCAAGCCGGGACAGTCGGGTACGAGCAGTACTTC.

This chain joins TRBV11-1 and TRBJ1-2, with D unclear. The CDR3 has 14 residues. CDR1 and CDR2 (germline): SGHAT, FQDESV (reference sequence). Trimming pared 3 bases from V and 4 bases from J, leaving 12 bases between. The CDR3 DNA reads TGTGCCAGCAGCTTGGACCCCGAGGGCTATGGCTACACCTTC. It yields the protein CASSLDPEGYGYTF.

V is TRBV2 and J is TRBJ2-3; 7 nucleotides line up with TRBD2. Trimming removed 5 bases from V and 2 bases from J; junction bases left unmatched: 4. This CDR3 has 14 residues. CDR1 is SNHLY, CDR2 FYNNEI, per germline. CDR3 nucleotides: TGTGCCAGCAGTAGGCTAGCGGACACAGATACGCAGTATTTT. Protein sequence: CASSRLADTDTQYF.

The chain joins TRBV18 to TRBJ1-2; 10 positions match TRBD1. From germline, CDR1 is KGHSH and CDR2 LQKENI. V lost 1 base and J lost 2; bases outside the gene matches: 4. The CDR3 runs to 16 residues. In DNA form, the CDR3 reads TGTGCCAGCTCACCACAGGGACAGGGGCTGAACTATGGCTACACCTTC. It translates to CASSPQGQGLNYGYTF.